What follows describes a single T cell receptor beta chain. These data belong to a study of blood T cell repertoires in COVID-19. Study background: Samples came from the United States, Italy and Spain, spanning acute and convalescent COVID-19.

Clones were sequenced by immunoSEQ multiplex PCR, and TCRdb holds only the in-frame ones, with some missing. The table records about 400,000 clones, about 89% of them present only once. Germline values: CDR1 SGHVS, CDR2 FQNEAQ. This CDR3 comprises 15 residues. The ends were cut back, 4 bases at V and 0 bases at J, with 10 bases in the middle. The clonotype comes from a woman between 25 and 40 years old with acute or convalescent COVID-19. The sample taken for sequencing was peripheral blood. The V gene is TRBV7-8, the J gene TRBJ2-1; D call uncertain. CDR3 protein: CASSYTTNSYNEQFF. The DNA for the CDR3 is TGTGCCAGCAGCTATACTACGAACTCCTACAATGAGCAGTTCTTC. The full variable domain, in which reference TRBV7-8 and TRBJ2-1 provide the parts outside the CDR3, is GAGVSQSPRYKVAKRGQDVALRCDPISGHVSLFWYQQALGQGPEFLTYFQNEAQLDKSGLPSDRFFAERPEGSVSTLKIQRTQQEDSAVYLCASSYTTNSYNEQFFGPGTRLTVL.